The 6 T cell receptor beta chains below come from one sample, sequenced in a study of shared clonotypes between healthy human individuals. Measured with immunoSEQ multiplex PCR; TCRdb has only the in-frame clones, and not every one. The table includes around 2,000,000 clones, approximately 95% detected once. Cells designated naive CD8 were CD45RO-negative and were positively selected for CCR7, with terminally differentiated effector memory CD45RA+ cells excluded. The sequenced sample was naive CD8+ T cells sorted from blood. These receptors all stem from a man aged 18 to 29 in good health.

The rearrangement links TRBV19 to TRBJ1-3; no clear D gene. The V gene's germline CDR1 is LNHDA and CDR2 SQIVND (reference sequence). V lost 6 bases and J lost 2, with 8 bases in between. The CDR3 covers 13 residues. The CDR3 here is CASRDPTGNTIYF. The DNA of the CDR3 is TGTGCCAGTAGAGACCCGACTGGAAACACCATATATTTT.

V usage is TRBV5-4 and J usage is TRBJ1-1; D is perhaps TRBD1 (6 bases). The CDR3 extends over 15 amino acids. V lost 0 bases to trimming and J lost 4 bases, with 13 bases between them. Germline V gene lookup returns CDR1 SGHNT and CDR2 YYREEE (reference sequence). The chain's CDR3 is CASSLGAGESTEAFF. The CDR3 DNA sequence: TGTGCCAGCAGCTTGGGGGCAGGGGAAAGCACTGAAGCTTTCTTT.

The chain links TRBV9 to TRBJ1-3; D remains ambiguous. Germline CDR1 and CDR2: SGDLS and YYNGEE. V was cut by 0 bases and J by 0 bases, with 13 bases left in between. This CDR3 has 17 amino acids. CDR3 nucleotide sequence: TGTGCCAGCAGCGTAGGTGGAGGTCCCCTCTCTGGAAACACCATATATTTT. This sequence encodes CASSVGGGPLSGNTIYF.

This chain uses TRBV7-8 with TRBJ1-1; D remains unclear. The CDR3 is 14 residues long. V was trimmed by 1 base and J by 4 bases, leaving 10 bases between them. The germline V gene encodes CDR1 SGHVS and CDR2 FQNEAQ. The CDR3 reads CASSLGEVSTEAFF. CDR3 bases: TGTGCCAGCAGCTTAGGGGAGGTCAGCACTGAAGCTTTCTTT.

The chain is built from TRBV5-1 and TRBJ2-7; TRBD1 matches at 8 bases. Unmatched junction bases numbered 9, after V lost 4 bases and J lost 3 bases. Germline CDR1 reads SGHRS; CDR2 reads YFSETQ. The CDR3 has 15 residues. The CDR3 region is CASSDQTGAHYEQYF. In DNA, the CDR3 is TGCGCCAGCAGCGATCAGACAGGGGCCCACTACGAGCAGTACTTC.

The V and J genes are TRBV13 and TRBJ1-4, with D possibly matching TRBD1 (5 bases). Germline V gene data show CDR1 as PRHDT and CDR2 as FYEKMQ (reference sequence). This CDR3 is built from 16 residues. Trimming left V 4 bases short and J 3 bases short, with 15 bases between. The CDR3 coding sequence is TGTGCCAGCAGCTCGACAGCCCAAAAGCCTAATGAAAAACTGTTTTTT. The encoded protein is CASSSTAQKPNEKLFF.